Below are 27 T cell receptor beta chains sequenced from a single sample in a study of CD8 T cells in Susac syndrome. RNA amounts of roughly 0.45 to 1 ug underwent reverse transcription with random hexamers. TCRdb reprocessed the immunoSEQ multiplex PCR reads via MiXCR and lists one record per CDR3 protein. The data show some 96,000 distinct CDR3 sequences, 85% to 95% seen once. Sequencing used CD4+ T cells from PBMCs. These receptors all come from a human donor with Susac syndrome.

The chain recombines TRBV5-4 with TRBJ2-1, with TRBD2 matching over 8 bases. Germline V CDR1 and CDR2: SGHNT, YYREEE (reference sequence). The length of the CDR3 is 15 residues. V was pared by 0 bases and J by 5 bases, with 4 bases of the junction left unmatched. CDR3 protein: CASSLVQRGNNEQFF. The CDR3 DNA is TGTGCCAGCAGCTTGGTCCAGCGGGGGAACAATGAGCAGTTCTTC.

V and J are TRBV18 and TRBJ1-1; D is perhaps TRBD1 (5 bases). The germline V gene encodes CDR1 KGHSH and CDR2 LQKENI. The CDR3 is made up of 13 amino acids. V was pared by 2 bases and J by 2 bases, with 6 bases between. The CDR3 protein is CASSPGANTEAFF. The CDR3 DNA reads as TGTGCCAGCTCACCAGGGGCTAACACTGAAGCTTTCTTT.

V usage is TRBV3-1 and J usage is TRBJ2-5; weak D call: TRBD1 (5 bases). Germline values: CDR1 LGHDT, CDR2 YNNKEL (reference sequence). This CDR3 spans 14 amino acids. Deletions cut 0 bases from V and 4 bases from J, with 9 bases between. CDR3 sequence: CASSQDLRGETQYF. CDR3 nucleotides: TGTGCCAGCAGCCAAGATCTTAGGGGAGAGACCCAGTACTTC.

The gene calls are TRBV5-8 and TRBJ1-5, with D unresolved. Germline-derived CDR1 and CDR2 are SGHTS and YDEGEE. V was clipped by 4 bases and J by 7 bases, with 15 bases between them. This CDR3 region has 14 residues. The CDR3 region has the DNA TGTGCCAGCAGCCCGGGCAGGACGGCGCAGCCCCAGCATTTT. Encoded protein: CASSPGRTAQPQHF.

V usage is TRBV4-2 and J usage is TRBJ2-3; no reliable D call. Trimming took 0 bases from V and 2 from J, leaving 9 bases between them. Germline V CDR1 and CDR2: LGHNA, YNFKEQ. The CDR3 loop spans 15 amino acids. The CDR3 loop is CASSQEVGYTDTQYF. CDR3 DNA: TGTGCCAGCAGCCAAGAAGTGGGGTACACAGATACGCAGTATTTT.

V gene TRBV30 combines with J gene TRBJ1-5; TRBD1 might be the D (6 bases). The CDR3 runs 16 residues. Germline V lookup: CDR1 GTSNPN, CDR2 SVGIG (reference sequence). Trimming cost V 3 bases and J 4 bases, with 19 bases left between them. The CDR3 spells CAWRARGGSLNQPQHF. The CDR3 region has the DNA TGTGCCTGGAGGGCCCGGGGGGGCTCGTTGAATCAGCCCCAGCATTTT.

CDR3 nucleotide sequence: TGTGCCAGTAGTCCCCGGACAGGGCGAGCAAAAGTACAGTACTTC. This codes for CASSPRTGRAKVQYF. The chain recombines TRBV19 with TRBJ2-7; 8 nucleotides line up with TRBD1. CDR1 is LNHDA and CDR2 is SQIVND in the germline V gene (reference sequence). CDR3 size: 15 residues. Trimming at V came to 5 bases and at J to 10 bases, leaving 16 bases not matched to a gene.

The rearrangement uses TRBV6-5 and TRBJ1-2, with D maybe TRBD1 (5 bases). The CDR3 is 13 residues long. V gave up 6 bases and J gave up 4 bases, with 12 bases separating them. CDR1 is MNHEY and CDR2 is SVGAGI in the germline V gene. In DNA form, the CDR3 reads TGTGCCAGCAGCTCGACAGTTCTCTATGGCTACACCTTC. Translating gives CASSSTVLYGYTF.

This chain links TRBV6-2 or TRBV6-3 with TRBJ1-5; D not resolved. The V gene lost 11 bases and the J gene lost 5 bases, with 13 bases spanning the gap. The CDR3 consists of 12 residues. Germline V gene lookup returns CDR1 MNHEY and CDR2 SVGEGT. CDR3 sequence reads: CAPARRHQPQHF. The DNA for the CDR3 is TGTGCCCCAGCTAGGAGGCATCAGCCCCAGCATTTT.

The chain combines TRBV4-1 with TRBJ1-5; D not certain. V gave up 4 bases and J gave up 0 bases, with 7 bases separating them. Per the germline V gene, CDR1 is MGHRA and CDR2 is YSYEKL. This CDR3 is built from 14 residues. CDR3 nucleotide sequence: TGCGCCAGCAGCCCCCGGGCTAGCAATCAGCCCCAGCATTTT. Its protein is CASSPRASNQPQHF.

This clonotype occurred once. The V gene is TRBV5-1, the J gene TRBJ1-5; possible D gene TRBD1, 6 bases. Per germline, CDR1 SGHRS and CDR2 YFSETQ. V was cut by 4 bases and J by 5 bases, with 13 bases left in between. This CDR3 has 14 amino acids. The CDR3 region has the DNA TGCGCCAGCAGCCTGGACAGTGTGGATCAGCCCCAGCATTTT. It encodes CASSLDSVDQPQHF.

This CDR3 reads CATSRGNEQFF. CDR3 coding DNA: TGTGCCACCAGCAGGGGGAATGAGCAGTTCTTC. V is TRBV24-1 and J is TRBJ2-1; 7 bases line up with TRBD1. This CDR3 spans 11 amino acids. With V trimmed by 7 bases and J by 7 bases, 0 bases remained unmatched. Germline-derived CDR1 and CDR2 are KGHDR and SFDVKD.

The rearrangement uses TRBV4-1 and TRBJ1-2; no firm D call. The germline CDR1 and CDR2 sequences are MGHRA and YSYEKL. The CDR3 sequence is 13 residues long. The germline V and J ends were trimmed by 1 base and 5 bases, with 8 bases remaining between them. CDR3 sequence: CASSQAGGYGYTF. Here the CDR3 DNA reads TGCGCCAGCAGCCAAGCCGGCGGGTATGGCTACACCTTC.

This chain connects TRBV29-1 to TRBJ1-2; D may be TRBD1 (5 bases). Trimming took 3 bases from V and 8 from J, leaving 16 bases between them. Germline CDR1 and CDR2: SQVTM and ANQGSEA. CDR3 size: 13 residues. The CDR3 reads CSVEAGTGRGYTF. The CDR3 DNA sequence: TGCAGCGTTGAGGCAGGGACCGGGCGGGGCTACACCTTC.

The rearrangement uses TRBV7-2 and TRBJ1-4; D is possibly TRBD1 (6 bases). The CDR3 length is 13 residues. The V gene's germline CDR1 is SGHTA and CDR2 FQGNSA. Trimming shortened V by 7 bases and J by 4 bases, and 10 bases separated the two germline ends. The CDR3 protein is CASNDRINEKLFF. The DNA for the CDR3 is TGTGCCAGCAACGACAGGATTAATGAAAAACTGTTTTTT.

V usage is TRBV9 and J usage is TRBJ1-4; no clear D. The germline V and J ends were trimmed by 4 bases and 6 bases, with 13 bases remaining between them. The CDR3 has 14 amino acids. CDR1 SGDLS and CDR2 YYNGEE come from the germline V gene. CDR3 region: CASSSPGFYEKLFF. CDR3 nucleotide sequence: TGTGCCAGCAGCTCCCCAGGTTTTTATGAAAAACTGTTTTTT.

The rearrangement uses TRBV6-4 and TRBJ2-3, with D perhaps matching TRBD2 (5 bases). CDR1 is MRHNA and CDR2 is SNTAGT in the germline V gene. Trimming stripped 0 bases from V and 3 bases from J, with 10 bases between. The CDR3 sequence is 15 residues long. The chain's CDR3 is CASSDSLGGTDTQYF. DNA for the CDR3: TGTGCCAGCAGTGACTCACTAGGTGGGACAGATACGCAGTATTTT.

The rearrangement uses TRBV10-3 and TRBJ2-3; 9 nucleotides agree with TRBD1. This CDR3 is 15 amino acids long. After removal of 0 bases from V and 3 bases from J, the junction contained 1 base not matched to a gene. CDR1 and CDR2 from the germline V gene are ENHRY and SYGVKD. CDR3 bases: TGTGCCATCAGTGAGTCGGACAGGGGTACAGATACGCAGTATTTT. The encoded protein is CAISESDRGTDTQYF.

The CDR3 DNA is TGTGCCAGCAATCTCCTGGGTGGAGGCACAGATACGCAGTATTTT. Translated, it gives CASNLLGGGTDTQYF. The chain joins TRBV6-5 to TRBJ2-3; D call uncertain. Between the trimmed V and J ends, which lost 7 bases and 1 base, there was a span of 15 bases. The CDR3 is 15 residues long. Germline V gene data show CDR1 as MNHEY and CDR2 as SVGAGI.

This rearrangement joins TRBV25-1 to TRBJ1-2; D remains ambiguous. This CDR3 region has 13 residues. Germline V CDR1 and CDR2: MGHDK, SYGVNS. The V and J ends lost 4 bases and 1 base respectively, with 7 bases between them. The CDR3 nucleotides are TGTGCCAGCAGTGTCGACGGTAACTATGGCTACACCTTC. Protein sequence: CASSVDGNYGYTF.

The chain couples TRBV29-1 to TRBJ2-7; D may be TRBD2 (7 bases). Per germline, CDR1 SQVTM and CDR2 ANQGSEA. The CDR3 sequence is 15 residues long. Trimming shortened V by 0 bases and J by 0 bases, and 12 bases separated the two germline ends. As DNA, the CDR3 is TGCAGCGTTGAAGATAGGGGGGGGAGCTCCTACGAGCAGTACTTC. The encoded protein is CSVEDRGGSSYEQYF.

This chain links TRBV19 with TRBJ2-1, with no clear D. V was shortened by 1 base and J by 1 base, with 5 bases between the two germline ends. The CDR3 is 14 amino acids. Germline values: CDR1 LNHDA, CDR2 SQIVND (reference sequence). The CDR3 protein is CASSIGQSYNEQFF. CDR3 sequence (DNA): TGTGCCAGTAGTATAGGACAATCCTACAATGAGCAGTTCTTC.

The J gene is TRBJ1-2, the V gene TRBV29-1, with D perhaps matching TRBD1 (5 bases). The CDR3 runs to 12 residues. Germline lookup yields CDR1 SQVTM and CDR2 ANQGSEA. V was clipped by 0 bases and J by 7 bases, with 9 bases between them. CDR3 region: CSVEDQGLGYTF. The CDR3 DNA sequence: TGCAGCGTTGAAGATCAGGGACTTGGCTACACCTTC.

This rearrangement joins TRBV25-1 to TRBJ1-5; no clear D. The CDR3 extends over 12 amino acids. CDR1 and CDR2 from the germline V gene are MGHDK and SYGVNS. Trimming pared 4 bases from V and 4 bases from J, leaving 5 bases between. CDR3 protein: CASSGANQPQHF. DNA for the CDR3: TGTGCCAGCAGTGGGGCTAATCAGCCCCAGCATTTT.

The chain is built from TRBV20-1 and TRBJ1-5; 8 bases map to TRBD1. Trimming took 0 bases from V and 2 from J; bases not matched to a gene: 6. The V gene's germline CDR1 is DFQATT and CDR2 SNEGSKA (reference sequence). The CDR3 is 16 amino acids. The chain's CDR3 is CSARDAGQGGNQPQHF. The CDR3 DNA follows: TGCAGTGCTAGAGACGCAGGACAGGGAGGCAATCAGCCCCAGCATTTT.

The V and J genes are TRBV5-1 and TRBJ2-2; D gene ambiguous. Germline assignment: CDR1 SGHRS and CDR2 YFSETQ. The CDR3 is made up of 14 amino acids. The V gene lost 0 bases and the J gene lost 3 bases, with 6 bases spanning the gap. CDR3 sequence: CASSLGVDTGELFF. The CDR3 region has the DNA TGCGCCAGCAGCTTGGGGGTAGACACCGGGGAGCTGTTTTTT.

This clonotype showed up just once. The genes are TRBV9 and TRBJ2-3, with 9 positions matching TRBD2. The CDR3 has 16 residues. Trimming cost V 1 base and J 3 bases; bases outside gene matches: 6. CDR1 SGDLS and CDR2 YYNGEE come from the germline V gene. The CDR3 is CASSVRVTSGTDTQYF. CDR3 in DNA: TGTGCCAGCAGCGTAAGGGTGACTAGCGGAACAGATACGCAGTATTTT.